The next 27 T cell receptor beta chains were all read from a single sample in a study of regulatory T cells in long-lasting Graves disease. Time point reported: newly diagnosed GD, antithyroid drugs for less than 3 months. PBMC RNA was the source of the TCR library. Building the TCR beta libraries relied on iRepertoire HTBI primers, and CDR3 regions underwent Arm-PCR. TCRdb analysed the multiplex PCR reads with MiXCR anew, one entry per CDR3 protein. Of over 400,000 distinct CDR3 sequences in the sample, about 14% were seen once. These data also formed part of another study, on T cells in Graves' hyperthyroidism and ophthalmopathy.

Sequencing was performed on peripheral blood mononuclear cells (PBMCs), taken at new diagnosis, from a patient treated with antithyroid drugs. Receptor source: a woman in her 50s with Graves disease.

This clonotype came up many times. The rearrangement links TRBV5-1 to TRBJ2-7, with D possibly TRBD1 on 6 matching bases. CDR1 and CDR2 (germline): SGHRS, YFSETQ. There are 17 residues in the CDR3. The V end was cut by 4 bases, the J end by 2 bases, with 22 bases between. This chain's CDR3 is CASSERGQGYPTYEQYF. The CDR3, as DNA: TGCGCCAGCAGCGAACGGGGTCAGGGGTACCCCACCTACGAGCAGTACTTC.

This clonotype has ten or more counts. The CDR3 sequence: CASSPADTFPYGYTF. The CDR3 DNA reads TGTGCCAGCAGTCCCGCAGACACGTTTCCCTATGGCTACACCTTC. The gene calls are TRBV28 and TRBJ1-2; D unresolved. The CDR3 contains 15 residues. CDR1 MDHEN and CDR2 SYDVKM come from the germline V gene. Deletions cut 5 bases from V and 4 bases from J, with 17 bases between.

The sample holds many counts of this clonotype. V and J are TRBV27 and TRBJ2-6; a possible D gene is TRBD1 (5 bases). Germline CDR1 MNHEY, CDR2 SMNVEV (reference sequence). The CDR3 loop spans 19 amino acids. V shed 5 bases and J shed 1 base, with 21 bases lying between them. The CDR3 DNA follows: TGTGCCAGCAGTCTCTCCCAGGGAATTCCTGGGTCTGGGGCCAACGTCCTGACTTTC. Translating gives CASSLSQGIPGSGANVLTF.

This clonotype was observed at least ten times. The chain recombines TRBV30 with TRBJ1-1; 7 positions match TRBD1. The trim removed 2 bases at V and 1 base at J, leaving 4 bases unmatched. The CDR3 extends over 14 amino acids. CDR1 and CDR2 from the germline V gene are GTSNPN and SVGIG (reference sequence). CDR3 loop: CAWSRGGWNTEAFF. For the CDR3, the DNA is TGTGCCTGGAGTAGAGGGGGCTGGAACACTGAAGCTTTCTTT.

The table lists this clonotype with a few counts. The rearrangement uses TRBV6-5 and TRBJ2-3; 10 nucleotides agree with TRBD2. This CDR3 spans 15 amino acids. V lost 4 bases, J lost 6 bases, and 7 bases stayed unmatched. The germline V gene has CDR1 MNHEY and CDR2 SVGAGI. The CDR3 loop reads CASSFSGRLRDTQYF. The CDR3 nucleotides are TGTGCCAGCAGTTTTAGCGGGAGGCTGCGCGATACGCAGTATTTT.

Concerning this clonotype: One base away lies a much larger clone, so this may be a sequencing read error. The genes are TRBV27 and TRBJ1-5; 7 bases map to TRBD1. Germline V gives CDR1 MNHEY, CDR2 SMNVEV (reference sequence). The CDR3 sequence is 15 residues long. CDR3 sequence: CAGSPRGGGAQPQHF. CDR3 DNA sequence: TGTGCCGGCAGTCCCCGGGGAGGGGGCGCGCAGCCCCAGCATTTT.

The chain has TRBV4-1 and TRBJ2-4; no reliable D call. The germline V gene has CDR1 MGHRA and CDR2 YSYEKL. The ends were cut back, 1 base at V and 0 bases at J, with 7 bases in the middle. This CDR3 comprises 15 residues. The CDR3 here is CASSQGRTAKNIQYF. The CDR3 nucleotides are TGCGCCAGCAGCCAAGGTCGGACAGCCAAAAACATTCAGTACTTC.

This chain uses TRBV3-1 with TRBJ2-7; D might be TRBD2 (6 bases). This CDR3 is built from 19 residues. The germline gives CDR1 LGHDT, CDR2 YNNKEL (reference sequence). Trimming stripped 0 bases from V and 2 bases from J, with 23 bases between. This chain's CDR3 is CASSQDVLSWRELPYEQYF. Written as DNA, the CDR3 is TGTGCCAGCAGCCAAGATGTTTTATCGTGGCGGGAACTACCCTACGAGCAGTACTTC.

V usage is TRBV2 and J usage is TRBJ1-5, with TRBD1 as a possible D gene (6 bases). CDR1 is SNHLY and CDR2 is FYNNEI in the germline V gene. Deletions cut 4 bases from V and 2 bases from J, with 12 bases between. The CDR3 consists of 15 residues. This CDR3 reads CASSVGAGGNQPQHF. The CDR3 nucleotides read TGTGCCAGCAGTGTGGGGGCGGGGGGCAATCAGCCCCAGCATTTT.

Ten or more counts support this clonotype. This sequence joins TRBV10-3 and TRBJ1-1, with D possibly being TRBD1 (6 bases). The germline V gene has CDR1 ENHRY and CDR2 SYGVKD. V lost 2 bases and J 0 bases, leaving 13 bases between the germline ends. This CDR3 spans 16 amino acids. The CDR3 loop reads CAISEGWDNMNTEAFF. The CDR3 DNA sequence: TGTGCCATCAGTGAGGGTTGGGACAACATGAACACTGAAGCTTTCTTT.

The chain employs TRBV9 and TRBJ2-7; D ambiguous. Trimming pared 0 bases from V and 4 bases from J, leaving 11 bases between. The CDR3 spans 14 residues. Germline values: CDR1 SGDLS, CDR2 YYNGEE. DNA of the CDR3: TGTGCCAGCAGCGTAGAGGACCCGCCGTACGAGCAGTACTTC. Translation: CASSVEDPPYEQYF.

The chain carries TRBV9 and TRBJ2-2; 8 bases align to TRBD1. CDR3 size: 16 residues. The germline gives CDR1 SGDLS, CDR2 YYNGEE. With 4 bases clipped from V and 3 bases from J, the junction kept 8 bases outside the gene matches. The CDR3 reads CASSPGQGLDTGELFF. The CDR3 region has the DNA TGTGCCAGCAGCCCCGGACAGGGATTGGACACCGGGGAGCTGTTTTTT. The complete variable domain, with remaining parts taken from reference TRBV9 and TRBJ2-2, reads DSGVTQTPKHLITATGQRVTLRCSPRSGDLSVYWYQQSLDQGLQFLIQYYNGEERAKGNILERFSAQQFPDLHSELNLSSLELGDSALYFCASSPGQGLDTGELFFGEGSRLTVL.

This clonotype was recorded at least ten times. The CDR3 reads CSAKPGQGARGYTF. CDR3 DNA: TGCAGTGCGAAACCGGGACAGGGGGCGAGGGGTTACACCTTC. The gene calls are TRBV20-1 and TRBJ1-2, with 12 bases matching TRBD1. This CDR3 spans 14 amino acids. Germline V CDR1 and CDR2: DFQATT, SNEGSKA (reference sequence). The V segment lost 6 bases and the J segment 11 bases; nucleotides outside the gene matches: 13.

This clonotype has just a few counts. The chain links TRBV6-5 to TRBJ2-1; possibly TRBD2 for D (6 bases). The germline V gene has CDR1 MNHEY and CDR2 SVGAGI. The V end lost 4 bases, the J end lost 1 base, and 11 bases lay between the germline ends. CDR3 size: 15 residues. CDR3 DNA sequence: TGTGCCAGCAGTTGCGGAGGGGCGTCCTACAATGAGCAGTTCTTC. Protein: CASSCGGASYNEQFF.

Comments on this clonotype: A clone one base away is much larger, so this may be a read error. This chain uses TRBV2 with TRBJ2-7; 12 nucleotides align to TRBD1. Germline CDR1 is SNHLY and CDR2 is FYNNEI. The CDR3 totals 14 residues. CDR3 in amino acids: CASKGDRGLNDQYF. The DNA of the CDR3 is TGTGCCAGCAAAGGGGACAGGGGGCTTAACGATCAGTACTTC.

This clonotype was recorded at least ten times. The rearrangement uses TRBV2 and TRBJ2-1; no clear D gene. The CDR3 is made up of 14 amino acids. V lost 6 bases, J lost 10 bases, and 19 bases lay in between. Germline V gene sequence: CDR1 SNHLY, CDR2 FYNNEI. CDR3 residues: CASRPLGSFNEQFF. The CDR3 nucleotides read TGTGCCAGCAGACCTTTAGGTAGCTTCAACGAGCAGTTCTTC.

Ten or more counts support this clonotype. J is TRBJ2-1 and V is TRBV2; TRBD2 aligns across 10 bases. With V trimmed by 5 bases and J by 2 bases, 3 bases remained unmatched. Germline V CDR1 and CDR2: SNHLY, FYNNEI. This CDR3 is 15 amino acids long. The CDR3 loop reads CASSIAGGTYNEQFF. The CDR3 nucleotides read TGTGCCAGCAGTATAGCGGGAGGAACCTACAATGAGCAGTTCTTC.

This clonotype has at least ten counts. The genes are TRBV5-1 and TRBJ2-3; D unresolved. This CDR3 comprises 14 residues. The V and J ends lost 0 bases and 3 bases respectively, with 8 bases between them. Germline V gives CDR1 SGHRS, CDR2 YFSETQ. CDR3 sequence reads: CASSLGDMTDTQYF. Written as DNA, the CDR3 is TGCGCCAGCAGCTTGGGGGATATGACAGATACGCAGTATTTT. Looking up the rest from reference TRBV5-1 and TRBJ2-3 gives the full variable domain: KAGVTQTPRYLIKTRGQQVTLSCSPISGHRSVSWYQQTPGQGLQFLFEYFSETQRNKGNFPGRFSGRQFSNSRSEMNVSTLELGDSALYLCASSLGDMTDTQYFGPGTRLTVL.

This clonotype was seen at least ten times. The chain combines TRBV12-3 or TRBV12-4 with TRBJ2-2; D unresolved. V lost 3 bases and J lost 5, with 13 bases in between. The CDR3 length is 15 residues. CDR3 sequence: CASSFLEPSTGELFF. The CDR3 nucleotides are TGTGCCAGCAGTTTTTTAGAACCCTCGACCGGGGAGCTGTTTTTT.

This clonotype was seen many times. The chain combines TRBV5-1 with TRBJ2-3, with D unclear. Trimming left V 2 bases short and J 2 bases short, with 18 bases between. The CDR3 is 17 amino acids. Germline CDR1 SGHRS, CDR2 YFSETQ. The CDR3: CASSLGSDPSATDTQYF. In DNA form, the CDR3 reads TGCGCCAGCAGCTTAGGCTCGGATCCCTCCGCCACAGATACGCAGTATTTT.

The table lists this clonotype with many counts. The chain recombines TRBV11-2 with TRBJ2-1, with 13 nucleotides matching TRBD2. Germline V gene data show CDR1 as SGHAT and CDR2 as FQNNGV. The CDR3 has 15 residues. V gave up 6 bases and J gave up 6 bases; unmatched junction bases: 5. The CDR3 DNA follows: TGTGCCAGCAGAACTAGCGGGAGGGCTATCAATGAGCAGTTCTTC. The encoded protein is CASRTSGRAINEQFF.

Only a few counts were recorded for this clonotype. Relative to the germline gene, one junction end is altered; a read error may explain this. V is TRBV2 and J is TRBJ2-1; 11 bases map to TRBD2. The CDR3 is made up of 17 amino acids. Germline V lookup: CDR1 SNHLY, CDR2 FYNNEI. The CDR3 bases are TGCGCCAGCAGCCAAAAGGGACTAGCGGAAATTAACGATGAGCAGTTCTTC. Its protein is CASSQKGLAEINDEQFF. Full variable domain (remainder filled in from reference TRBV2 and TRBJ2-1): EPEVTQTPSHQVTQMGQEVILRCVPISNHLYFYWYRQILGQKVEFLVSFYNNEISEKSEIFDDQFSVERPDGSNFTLKIRSTKLEDSAMYFCASSQKGLAEINDEQFFGPGTRLTVL.

The table lists this clonotype with a few counts. V is TRBV9 and J is TRBJ2-1; D is undetermined. From germline, CDR1 is SGDLS and CDR2 YYNGEE. V lost 0 bases to trimming and J lost 2 bases, with 9 bases between them. The CDR3 loop spans 15 amino acids. The CDR3 protein is CASSVGQAAYNEQFF. In DNA form, the CDR3 reads TGTGCCAGCAGCGTAGGGCAGGCGGCCTACAATGAGCAGTTCTTC.

Many counts were recorded for this clonotype. This chain connects TRBV3-1 to TRBJ1-1; D is possibly TRBD1 (5 bases). V dropped 5 bases and J dropped 5 bases, with 18 bases sitting between them. The length of the CDR3 is 15 residues. Germline V gene data show CDR1 as LGHDT and CDR2 as YNNKEL (reference sequence). This CDR3 is CASSGTYTSRTEAFF. In nucleotides, the CDR3 is TGTGCCAGCAGCGGGACCTACACTTCGAGGACTGAAGCTTTCTTT.

Remarks on this clonotype: A junction boundary mismatches the germline segment, possibly from a read error. The chain carries TRBV11-1 and TRBJ2-1; D gene unclear. The CDR3 extends over 13 amino acids. In germline, CDR1 is SGHAT, CDR2 FQDESV (reference sequence). The CDR3 here is CASGLEWGNEQFF. CDR3 coding DNA: TGTGCCAGCGGCTTGGAGTGGGGCAATGAGCAGTTCTTC.

This clonotype was seen ten or more times. The J gene is TRBJ2-1, the V gene TRBV30; D uncertain. Germline V gene lookup returns CDR1 GTSNPN and CDR2 SVGIG (reference sequence). V lost 4 bases, J lost 10 bases, and 11 bases lay in between. The CDR3 runs to 11 residues. CDR3 loop: CAWMAGWEQFF. Written as DNA, the CDR3 is TGTGCCTGGATGGCAGGTTGGGAGCAGTTCTTC.

In its sample, this clonotype was seen a few times. The chain has TRBV7-2 and TRBJ1-3; 7 bases align to TRBD1. The trim removed 2 bases at V and 0 bases at J, leaving 16 bases unmatched. The CDR3 covers 20 residues. Germline CDR1 reads SGHTA; CDR2 reads FQGNSA. CDR3: CASSLPPQGTVDHSGNTIYF. For the CDR3, the DNA is TGTGCCAGCAGCTTACCACCTCAGGGGACAGTTGATCACTCTGGAAACACCATATATTTT.